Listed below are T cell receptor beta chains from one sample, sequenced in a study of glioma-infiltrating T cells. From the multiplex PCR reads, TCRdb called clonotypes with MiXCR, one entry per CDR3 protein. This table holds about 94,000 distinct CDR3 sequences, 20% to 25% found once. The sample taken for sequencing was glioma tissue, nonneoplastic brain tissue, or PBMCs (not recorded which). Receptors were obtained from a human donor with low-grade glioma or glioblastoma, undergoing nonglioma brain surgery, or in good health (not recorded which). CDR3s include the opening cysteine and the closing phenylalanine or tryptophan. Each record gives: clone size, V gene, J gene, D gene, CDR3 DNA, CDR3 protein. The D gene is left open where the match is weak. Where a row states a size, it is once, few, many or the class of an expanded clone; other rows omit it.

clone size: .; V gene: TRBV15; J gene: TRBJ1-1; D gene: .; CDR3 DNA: TGTGCCACCAGCAGTTCGCCGGGGGGCAGGACTGAAGCTTTCTTT; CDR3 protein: CATSSSPGGRTEAFF
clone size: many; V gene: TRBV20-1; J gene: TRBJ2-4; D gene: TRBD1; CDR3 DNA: TGCAGTGCTACTTCTGCCCGGGACAGCAAAAACATTCAGTACTTC; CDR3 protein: CSATSARDSKNIQYF
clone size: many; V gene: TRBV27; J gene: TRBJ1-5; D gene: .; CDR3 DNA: TGTGCCAGCAGTTCCAGTGGGTTCGCTCAGCCCCAGCATTTT; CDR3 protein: CASSSSGFAQPQHF
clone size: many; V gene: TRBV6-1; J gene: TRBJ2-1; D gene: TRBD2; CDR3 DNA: TGTGCCAGCAGTGATCCTGGCGGGAGATACAATGAGCAGTTCTTC; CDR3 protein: CASSDPGGRYNEQFF
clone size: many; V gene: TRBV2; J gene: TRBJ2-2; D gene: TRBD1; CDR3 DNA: TGTGCCAGCAGTGAACGGGACAGGACCGGGGAGCTGTTTTTT; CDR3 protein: CASSERDRTGELFF
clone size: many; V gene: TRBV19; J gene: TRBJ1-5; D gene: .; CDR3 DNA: TGTGCCAGTACCCGGGACGGCCGGCCCCAGCATTTT; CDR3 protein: CASTRDGRPQHF
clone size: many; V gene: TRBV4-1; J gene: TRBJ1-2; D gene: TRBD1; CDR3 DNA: TGCGCCAGCAGCCAGGGGACAGGGGGCTATGGCTACACCTTC; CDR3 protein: CASSQGTGGYGYTF
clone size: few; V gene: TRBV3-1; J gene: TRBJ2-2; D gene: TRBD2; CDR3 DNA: TGTGCCAGCAGCCAAGATGAGAAACTAGCGGGAACCGGGGAGCTGTTTTTT; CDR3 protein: CASSQDEKLAGTGELFF
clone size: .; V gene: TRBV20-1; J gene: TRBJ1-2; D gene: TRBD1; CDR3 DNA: TGCAGTGCTAGAGAGGGACAGATGGAGAAAGGAGAAACCTTC; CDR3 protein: CSAREGQMEKGETF
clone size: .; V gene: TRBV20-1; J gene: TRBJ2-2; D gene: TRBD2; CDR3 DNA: TGCAGTGCCCTAAGAAGGGGGTCTAGCGGGAGAGGCGGGGAGCTGTTTTTT; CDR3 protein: CSALRRGSSGRGGELFF
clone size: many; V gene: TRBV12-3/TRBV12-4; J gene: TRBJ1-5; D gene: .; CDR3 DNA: TGTGCCAGCAGTTTGCAGGGTAGCAATCAGCCCCAGCATTTT; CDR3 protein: CASSLQGSNQPQHF
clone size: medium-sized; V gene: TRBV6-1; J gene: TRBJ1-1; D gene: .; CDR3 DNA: TGTGCCAGCAGTGAAATAATGAACACTGAAGCTTTCTTT; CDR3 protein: CASSEIMNTEAFF
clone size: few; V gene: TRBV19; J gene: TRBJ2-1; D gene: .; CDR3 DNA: TGTGCCAGTAGTATTCTAGACCTCCTCAATGAGCAGTTCTTC; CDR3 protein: CASSILDLLNEQFF
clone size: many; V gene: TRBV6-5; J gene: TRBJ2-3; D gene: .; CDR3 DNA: TGTGCCAGCAGTTACTCGGGCCCGAGCACAGATACGCAGTATTTT; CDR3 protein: CASSYSGPSTDTQYF
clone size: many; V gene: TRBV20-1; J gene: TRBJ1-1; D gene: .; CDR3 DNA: TGCAGTGCCAAGAAGAGCCGGGACACTGAAGCTTTCTTT; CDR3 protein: CSAKKSRDTEAFF
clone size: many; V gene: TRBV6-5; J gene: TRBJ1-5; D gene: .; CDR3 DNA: TGTGCCAGCAGTTACAGGGAGGGCAATCAGCCCCAGCATTTT; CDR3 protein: CASSYREGNQPQHF
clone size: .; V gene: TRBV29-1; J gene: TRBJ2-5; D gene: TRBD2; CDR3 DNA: TGCAGCGTTGGTAGGACTAGCCGGGAGACCCAGTACTTC; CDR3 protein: CSVGRTSRETQYF
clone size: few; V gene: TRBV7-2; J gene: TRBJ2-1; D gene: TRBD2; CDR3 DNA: TGTGCCAGCAGCTTTAGCGGGAGGGCCCTAAGTGAGCAGTTCTTC; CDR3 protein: CASSFSGRALSEQFF
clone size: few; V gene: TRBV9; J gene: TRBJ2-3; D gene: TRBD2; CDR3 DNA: TGTGCCAGCAGCGTAACTAGCGGGAGTAGCACAGATACGCAGTATTTT; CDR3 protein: CASSVTSGSSTDTQYF
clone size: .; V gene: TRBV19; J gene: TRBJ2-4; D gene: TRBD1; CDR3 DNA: TGTGCCAGTAAAGTTAGAGGCAGGGGGTCACTTTTGGACTTC; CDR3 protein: CASKVRGRGSLLDF
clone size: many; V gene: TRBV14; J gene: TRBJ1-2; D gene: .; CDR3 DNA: TGTGCCAGCAGTCCACTGGCAGGGATCAACTATGGCTACACCTTC; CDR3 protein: CASSPLAGINYGYTF
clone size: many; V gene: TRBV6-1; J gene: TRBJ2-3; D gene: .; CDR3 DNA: TGTGCCAGCCGGGGTAGCACAGATACGCAGTATTTT; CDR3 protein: CASRGSTDTQYF
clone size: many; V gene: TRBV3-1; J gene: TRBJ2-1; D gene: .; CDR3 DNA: TGTGCCAGCAATCCTGGGACTTCCTACAATGAGCAGTTCTTC; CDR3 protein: CASNPGTSYNEQFF
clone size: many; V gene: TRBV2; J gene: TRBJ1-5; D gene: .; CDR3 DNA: TGTGCCAGCAGTGCCCTGTTAGAGAATCAGCCCCAGCATTTT; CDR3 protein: CASSALLENQPQHF
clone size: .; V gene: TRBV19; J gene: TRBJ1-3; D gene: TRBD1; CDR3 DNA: TGTGCCAGTAGACGGGACAGACGGACGAACACCATATATTTT; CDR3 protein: CASRRDRRTNTIYF
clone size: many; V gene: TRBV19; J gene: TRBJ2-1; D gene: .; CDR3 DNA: TGTGCCACCGGGGCCAGCTCCTACAATGAGCAGTTCTTC; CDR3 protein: CATGASSYNEQFF
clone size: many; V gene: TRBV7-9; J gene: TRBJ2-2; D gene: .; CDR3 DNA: TGTGCCAGCAGCTTATCAGAGAACACCGGGGAGCTGTTTTTT; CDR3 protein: CASSLSENTGELFF
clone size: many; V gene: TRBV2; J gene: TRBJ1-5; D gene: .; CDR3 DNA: TGTGCCAGCAGTGCGCGGGGACAGCCCCAGCATTTT; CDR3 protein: CASSARGQPQHF
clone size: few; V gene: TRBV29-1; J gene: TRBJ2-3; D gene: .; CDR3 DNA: TGCAGCGTTGAATTAGGCACAGGGTATGGCACAGATACGCAGTATTTT; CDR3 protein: CSVELGTGYGTDTQYF
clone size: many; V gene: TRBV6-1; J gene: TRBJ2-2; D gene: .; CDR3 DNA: TGTGCCAGCAGCCGGCGTCCCACCGGGGAGCTGTTTTTT; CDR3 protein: CASSRRPTGELFF
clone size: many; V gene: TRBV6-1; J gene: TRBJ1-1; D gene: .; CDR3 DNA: TGTGCCAGCAGTGAAAGGGGGAAATTCACTGAAGCTTTCTTT; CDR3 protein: CASSERGKFTEAFF
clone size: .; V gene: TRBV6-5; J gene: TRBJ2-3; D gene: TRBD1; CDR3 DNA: TGTGCCAGCAGGGACAGGGCCGCAGATACGCAGTATTTT; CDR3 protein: CASRDRAADTQYF
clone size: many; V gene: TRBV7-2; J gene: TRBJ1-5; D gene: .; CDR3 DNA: TGTGCCAGCAGCTTAGAGAGCAATCAGCCCCAGCATTTT; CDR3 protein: CASSLESNQPQHF
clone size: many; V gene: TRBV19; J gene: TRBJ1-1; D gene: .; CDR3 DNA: TGTGCCAGTAGTATATTGGGGGTTCTGAACACTGAAGCTTTCTTT; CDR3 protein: CASSILGVLNTEAFF
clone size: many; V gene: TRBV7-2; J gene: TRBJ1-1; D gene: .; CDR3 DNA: TGTGCCAGCAGCCGAGGACAGCTTTGGACATACACTGAAGCTTTCTTT; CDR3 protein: CASSRGQLWTYTEAFF
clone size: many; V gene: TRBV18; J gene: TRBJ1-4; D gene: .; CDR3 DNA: TGTGCCAGCTCACTCAACGACGGGAGGGCTAATGAAAAACTGTTTTTT; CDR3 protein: CASSLNDGRANEKLFF
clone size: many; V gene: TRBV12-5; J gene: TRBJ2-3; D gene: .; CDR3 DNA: TGTGCTAGTGGTCATACCCATCGCACAGATACGCAGTATTTT; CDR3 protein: CASGHTHRTDTQYF
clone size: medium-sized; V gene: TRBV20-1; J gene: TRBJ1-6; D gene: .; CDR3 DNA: TGCAGTGCTCAGCAACAGCCGTGGAATTCACCCCTCCACTTT; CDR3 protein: CSAQQQPWNSPLHF
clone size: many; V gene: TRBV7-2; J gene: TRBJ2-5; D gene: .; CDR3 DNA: TGTGCCAGCAGCCTTCACAACGTGGGTGGAGAGACCCAGTACTTC; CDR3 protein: CASSLHNVGGETQYF
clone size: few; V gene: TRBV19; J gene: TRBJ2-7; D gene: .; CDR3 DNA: TGTGCCAGTAAACTCACGGGAAGTAGGGGCGAGCAGTACTTC; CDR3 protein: CASKLTGSRGEQYF
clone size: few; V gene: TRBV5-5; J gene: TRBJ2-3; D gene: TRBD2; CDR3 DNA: TGTGCCAGCAGCTTCGGGCTAGCGGGGTTAGATACGCAGTATTTT; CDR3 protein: CASSFGLAGLDTQYF
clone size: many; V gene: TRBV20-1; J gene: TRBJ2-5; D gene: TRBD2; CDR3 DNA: TGCAGTGCTCCTACTAGCGGGGGGGCCGTCGAAGAGACCCAGTACTTC; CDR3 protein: CSAPTSGGAVEETQYF
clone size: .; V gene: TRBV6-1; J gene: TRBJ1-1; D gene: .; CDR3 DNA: TGTGCCAGCAGTCGACAGACTAACACTGAAGCTTTCTTT; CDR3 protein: CASSRQTNTEAFF
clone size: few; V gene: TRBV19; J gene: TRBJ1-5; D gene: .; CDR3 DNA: TGTGCCAGTAGTGACACCTCCAATCAGCCCCAGCATTTT; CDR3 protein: CASSDTSNQPQHF
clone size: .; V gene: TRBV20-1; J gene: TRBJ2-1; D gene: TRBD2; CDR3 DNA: TGCAGTGCTAGAGCTCTAGCGGGGGGAAGTGAGCAGTTCTTC; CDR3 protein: CSARALAGGSEQFF
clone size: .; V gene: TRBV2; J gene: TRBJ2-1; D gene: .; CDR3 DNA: TGTGCCAGCAGTGAAGCGAAATTCGGCGATGAGCAGTTCTTC; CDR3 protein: CASSEAKFGDEQFF